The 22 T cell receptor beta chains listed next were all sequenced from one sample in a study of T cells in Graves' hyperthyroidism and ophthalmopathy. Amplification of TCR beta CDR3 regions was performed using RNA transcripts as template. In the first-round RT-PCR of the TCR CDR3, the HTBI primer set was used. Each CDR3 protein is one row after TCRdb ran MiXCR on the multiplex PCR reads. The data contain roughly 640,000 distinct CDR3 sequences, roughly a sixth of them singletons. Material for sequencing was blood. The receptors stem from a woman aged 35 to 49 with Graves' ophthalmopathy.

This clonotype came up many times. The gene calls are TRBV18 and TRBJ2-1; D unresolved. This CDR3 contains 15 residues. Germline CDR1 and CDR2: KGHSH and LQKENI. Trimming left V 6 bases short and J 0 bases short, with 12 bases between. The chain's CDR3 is CASSATRSSYNEQFF. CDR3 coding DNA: TGTGCCAGCTCGGCTACACGGAGCTCCTACAATGAGCAGTTCTTC.

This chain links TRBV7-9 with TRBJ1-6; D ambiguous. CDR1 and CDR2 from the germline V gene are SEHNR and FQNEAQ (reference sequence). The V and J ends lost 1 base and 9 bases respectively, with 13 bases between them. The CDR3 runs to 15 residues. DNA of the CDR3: TGTGCCAGCAGCTTAGGAACCACTAGGAGTTCACCCCTCCACTTT. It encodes CASSLGTTRSSPLHF.

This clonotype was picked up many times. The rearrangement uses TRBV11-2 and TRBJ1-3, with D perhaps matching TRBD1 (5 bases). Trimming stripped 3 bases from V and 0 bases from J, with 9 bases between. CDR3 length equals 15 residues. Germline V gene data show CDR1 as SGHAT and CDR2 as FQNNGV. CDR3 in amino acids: CASSFQGTSGNTIYF. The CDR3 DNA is TGTGCCAGCAGCTTCCAGGGAACCTCTGGAAACACCATATATTTT.

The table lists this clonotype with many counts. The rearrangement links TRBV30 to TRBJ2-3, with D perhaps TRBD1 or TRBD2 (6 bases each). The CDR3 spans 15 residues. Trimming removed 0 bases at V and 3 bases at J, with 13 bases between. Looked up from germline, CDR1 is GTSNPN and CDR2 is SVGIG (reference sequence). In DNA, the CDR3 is TGTGCCTGGAGTGTGGGGGGCGCTACGACAGATACGCAGTATTTT. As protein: CAWSVGGATTDTQYF.

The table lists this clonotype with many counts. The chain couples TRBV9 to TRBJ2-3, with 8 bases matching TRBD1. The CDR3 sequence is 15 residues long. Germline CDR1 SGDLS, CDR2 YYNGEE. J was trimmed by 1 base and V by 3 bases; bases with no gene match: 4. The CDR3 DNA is TGTGCCAGCAGCGCCACGGGACAGGGCACAGATACGCAGTATTTT. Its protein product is CASSATGQGTDTQYF.

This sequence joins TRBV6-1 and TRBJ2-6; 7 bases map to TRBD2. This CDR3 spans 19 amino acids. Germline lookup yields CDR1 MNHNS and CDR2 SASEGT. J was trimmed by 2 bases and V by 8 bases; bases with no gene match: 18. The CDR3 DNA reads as TGTGCCAGCGCGGGAGTAGGACGGAGCCTTGGGGCTGGGGCCAACGTCCTGACTTTC. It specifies CASAGVGRSLGAGANVLTF.

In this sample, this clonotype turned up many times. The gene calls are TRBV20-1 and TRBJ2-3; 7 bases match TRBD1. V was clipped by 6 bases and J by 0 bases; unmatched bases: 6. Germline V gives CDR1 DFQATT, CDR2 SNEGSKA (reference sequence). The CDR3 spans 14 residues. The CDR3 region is CSATRQGSTDTQYF. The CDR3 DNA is TGCAGTGCAACTCGACAGGGAAGCACAGATACGCAGTATTTT.

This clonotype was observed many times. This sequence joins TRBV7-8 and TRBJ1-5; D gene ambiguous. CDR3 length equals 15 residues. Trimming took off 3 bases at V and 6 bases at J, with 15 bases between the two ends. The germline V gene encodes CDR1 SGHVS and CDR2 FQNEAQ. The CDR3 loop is CASSLAGIPVQPQHF. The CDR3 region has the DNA TGTGCCAGCAGCTTGGCCGGGATCCCGGTTCAGCCCCAGCATTTT.

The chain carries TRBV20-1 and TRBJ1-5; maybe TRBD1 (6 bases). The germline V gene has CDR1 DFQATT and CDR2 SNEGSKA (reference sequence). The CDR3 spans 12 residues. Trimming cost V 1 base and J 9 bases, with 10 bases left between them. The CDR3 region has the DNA TGCAGTGCTAGAGCGACAGGTGGGCCCCAGCATTTT. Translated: CSARATGGPQHF.

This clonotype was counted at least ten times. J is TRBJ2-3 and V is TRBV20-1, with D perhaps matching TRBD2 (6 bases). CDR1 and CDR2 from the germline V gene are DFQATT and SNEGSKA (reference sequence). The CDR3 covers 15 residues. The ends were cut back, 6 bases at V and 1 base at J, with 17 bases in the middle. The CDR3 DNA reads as TGCAGTGCAGCGCGATCCTCGGGGGGCACAGATACGCAGTATTTT. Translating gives CSAARSSGGTDTQYF.

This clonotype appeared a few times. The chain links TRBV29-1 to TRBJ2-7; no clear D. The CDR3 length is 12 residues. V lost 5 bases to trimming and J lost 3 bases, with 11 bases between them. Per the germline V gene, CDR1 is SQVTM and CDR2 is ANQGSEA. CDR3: CSVRPGDYEQYF. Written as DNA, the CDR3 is TGCAGCGTTCGACCCGGCGACTACGAGCAGTACTTC.

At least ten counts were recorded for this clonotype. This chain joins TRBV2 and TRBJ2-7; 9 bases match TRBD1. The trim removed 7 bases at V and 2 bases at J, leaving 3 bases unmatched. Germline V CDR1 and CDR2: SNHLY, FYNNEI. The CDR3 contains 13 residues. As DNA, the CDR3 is TGTGCCAGCAATTGGGACAGGGCCTACGAGCAGTACTTC. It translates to CASNWDRAYEQYF.

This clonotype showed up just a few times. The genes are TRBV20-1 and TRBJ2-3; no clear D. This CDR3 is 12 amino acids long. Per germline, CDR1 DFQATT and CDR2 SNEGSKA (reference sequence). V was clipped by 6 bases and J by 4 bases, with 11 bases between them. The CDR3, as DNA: TGCAGTGCCCTCTTACAGCCAGATACGCAGTATTTT. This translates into CSALLQPDTQYF.

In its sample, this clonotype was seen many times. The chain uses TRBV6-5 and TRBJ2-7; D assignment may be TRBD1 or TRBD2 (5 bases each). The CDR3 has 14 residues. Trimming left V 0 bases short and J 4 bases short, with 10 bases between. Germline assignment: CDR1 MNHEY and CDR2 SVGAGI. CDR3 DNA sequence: TGTGCCAGCAGTTACTCGTGGGACGGTTACGAGCAGTACTTC. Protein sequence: CASSYSWDGYEQYF.

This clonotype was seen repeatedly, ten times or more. This CDR3 is CASGLGQGHGYTF. The CDR3, as DNA: TGTGCTAGTGGTTTGGGACAGGGTCACGGCTACACCTTC. The chain joins TRBV12-5 to TRBJ1-2, with 7 nucleotides matching TRBD1. The V and J ends lost 1 base and 8 bases, in that order; junction bases with no gene match: 4. The CDR3 extends over 13 amino acids. The germline CDR1 and CDR2 sequences are LGHNT and FRNRAP. Complete variable domain (other parts from reference TRBV12-5 and TRBJ1-2): DARVTQTPRHKVTEMGQEVTMRCQPILGHNTVFWYRQTMMQGLELLAYFRNRAPLDDSGMPKDRFSAEMPDATLATLKIQPSEPRDSAVYFCASGLGQGHGYTFGSGTRLTVV.

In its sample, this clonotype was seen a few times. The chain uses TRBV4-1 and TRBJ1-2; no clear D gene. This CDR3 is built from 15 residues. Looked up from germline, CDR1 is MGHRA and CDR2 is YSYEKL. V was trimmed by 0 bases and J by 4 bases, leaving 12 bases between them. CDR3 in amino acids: CASSQDNLSAYGYTF. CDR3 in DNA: TGCGCCAGCAGCCAAGATAACCTGAGCGCCTATGGCTACACCTTC.

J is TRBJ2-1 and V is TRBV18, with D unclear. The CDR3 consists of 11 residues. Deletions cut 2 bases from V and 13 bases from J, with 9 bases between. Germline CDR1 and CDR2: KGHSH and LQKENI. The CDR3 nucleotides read TGTGCCAGCTCACCAATCAAGGAACAGTTCTTC. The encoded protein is CASSPIKEQFF.

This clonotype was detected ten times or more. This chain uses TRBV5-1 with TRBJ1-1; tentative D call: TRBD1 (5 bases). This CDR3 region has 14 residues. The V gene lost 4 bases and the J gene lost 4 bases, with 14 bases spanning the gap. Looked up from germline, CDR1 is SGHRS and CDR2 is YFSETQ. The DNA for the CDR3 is TGCGCCAGCAGCCTACGCGGGGGATCCACTGAAGCTTTCTTT. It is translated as CASSLRGGSTEAFF. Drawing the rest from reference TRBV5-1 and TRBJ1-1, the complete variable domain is KAGVTQTPRYLIKTRGQQVTLSCSPISGHRSVSWYQQTPGQGLQFLFEYFSETQRNKGNFPGRFSGRQFSNSRSEMNVSTLELGDSALYLCASSLRGGSTEAFFGQGTRLTVV.

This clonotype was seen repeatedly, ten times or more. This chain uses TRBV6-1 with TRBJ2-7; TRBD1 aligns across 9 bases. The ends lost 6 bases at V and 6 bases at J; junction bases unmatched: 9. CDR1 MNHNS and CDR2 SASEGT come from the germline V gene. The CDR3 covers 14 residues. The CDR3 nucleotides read TGTGCCAGCAGAAGACCGGGACAGGGTAGCGAGCAGTACTTC. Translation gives CASRRPGQGSEQYF.

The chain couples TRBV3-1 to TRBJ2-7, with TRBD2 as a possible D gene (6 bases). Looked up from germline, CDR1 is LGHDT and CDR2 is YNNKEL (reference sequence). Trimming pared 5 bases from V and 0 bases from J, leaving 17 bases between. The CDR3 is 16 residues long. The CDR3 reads CASSVDAGSSSYEQYF. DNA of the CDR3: TGTGCCAGCAGCGTAGACGCGGGGTCTAGCTCCTACGAGCAGTACTTC.

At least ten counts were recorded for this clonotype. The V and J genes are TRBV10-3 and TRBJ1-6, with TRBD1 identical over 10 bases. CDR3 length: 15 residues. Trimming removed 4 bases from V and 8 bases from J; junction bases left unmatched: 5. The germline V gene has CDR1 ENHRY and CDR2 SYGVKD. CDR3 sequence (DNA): TGTGCCATCAGTGGGACCGGGACAGGGGATTCACCCCTCCACTTT. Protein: CAISGTGTGDSPLHF.

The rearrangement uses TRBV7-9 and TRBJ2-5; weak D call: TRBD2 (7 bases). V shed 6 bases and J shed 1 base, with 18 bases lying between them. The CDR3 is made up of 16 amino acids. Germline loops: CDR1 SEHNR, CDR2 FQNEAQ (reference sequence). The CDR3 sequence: CASSPLGGGLQETQYF. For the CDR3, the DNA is TGTGCCAGCAGTCCCTTAGGGGGGGGACTCCAAGAGACCCAGTACTTC.